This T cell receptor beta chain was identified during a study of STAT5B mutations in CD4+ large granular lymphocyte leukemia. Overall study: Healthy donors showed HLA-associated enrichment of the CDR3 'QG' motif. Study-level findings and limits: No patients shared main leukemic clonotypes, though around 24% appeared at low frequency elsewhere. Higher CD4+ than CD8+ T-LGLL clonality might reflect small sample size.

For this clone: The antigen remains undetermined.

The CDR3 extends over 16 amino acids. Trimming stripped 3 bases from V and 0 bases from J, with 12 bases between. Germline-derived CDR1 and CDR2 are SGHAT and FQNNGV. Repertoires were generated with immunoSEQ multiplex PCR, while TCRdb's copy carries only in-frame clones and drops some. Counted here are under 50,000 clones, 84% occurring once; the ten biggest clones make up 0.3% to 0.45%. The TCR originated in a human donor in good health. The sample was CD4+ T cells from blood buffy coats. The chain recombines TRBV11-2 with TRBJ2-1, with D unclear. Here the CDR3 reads CASSFGGPSSYNEQFF. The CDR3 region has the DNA TGTGCCAGCAGCTTTGGTGGTCCGAGCTCCTACAATGAGCAGTTCTTC.